A selection of T cell receptor beta chains follows, all from one sample in a study of T cell clones after liver transplantation. Using immunoSEQ multiplex PCR, the repertoire was profiled, and TCRdb retains in-frame clones only, with some absent. Of 65,000 to 70,000 clones in the sample, 80% to 95% were seen once. This specimen was CD4+ T cells from blood, taken less than 28 months after liver transplant. All receptors come from a human patient who received a liver transplant. Some T cells here may be from the graft donor. Both conserved end residues are part of each CDR3. The order of the fields is D gene, clone size, J gene, V gene, CDR3 protein, CDR3 DNA. A D gene is named only where the DNA matches it firmly. Not all rows give a size; the values are once, few, many and, for expanded clones, a class.

D gene: TRBD1
clone size: NA
J gene: TRBJ1-5
V gene: TRBV27
CDR3 protein: CASSLTRDRNQLQHF
CDR3 DNA: TGTGCCAGCAGCTTAACCCGGGACAGAAATCAGCTCCAGCATTTT

D gene: NA
clone size: NA
J gene: TRBJ2-3
V gene: TRBV7-9
CDR3 protein: CASSVGRDSTDTQYF
CDR3 DNA: TGTGCCAGCAGCGTCGGGCGGGATAGCACAGATACGCAGTATTTT

D gene: TRBD1
clone size: once
J gene: TRBJ1-3
V gene: TRBV6-5
CDR3 protein: CASRQQGAGNTIYF
CDR3 DNA: TGTGCCAGCAGACAACAGGGGGCTGGAAACACCATATATTTT

D gene: NA
clone size: NA
J gene: TRBJ1-3
V gene: TRBV6-5
CDR3 protein: CASTPSGSGNTIYF
CDR3 DNA: TGTGCCAGCACCCCATCGGGATCTGGAAACACCATATATTTT

D gene: NA
clone size: NA
J gene: TRBJ1-2
V gene: TRBV2
CDR3 protein: CASSYGGVGYGYTF
CDR3 DNA: TGTGCCAGCAGTTACGGCGGGGTGGGGTATGGCTACACCTTC

D gene: NA
clone size: NA
J gene: TRBJ1-1
V gene: TRBV5-4
CDR3 protein: CASSLDMNTEAFF
CDR3 DNA: TGTGCCAGCAGCTTGGATATGAACACTGAAGCTTTCTTT

D gene: TRBD1
clone size: few
J gene: TRBJ2-3
V gene: TRBV9
CDR3 protein: CASSFSGTGVRSTDTQYF
CDR3 DNA: TGTGCCAGCAGCTTCTCCGGGACAGGGGTTCGGAGCACAGATACGCAGTATTTT

D gene: NA
clone size: NA
J gene: TRBJ2-1
V gene: TRBV11-3
CDR3 protein: CASSLVAETGEQFF
CDR3 DNA: TGTGCCAGCAGCTTAGTTGCCGAGACAGGTGAGCAGTTCTTC

D gene: NA
clone size: NA
J gene: TRBJ1-1
V gene: TRBV29-1
CDR3 protein: CSVEGWGGTEAFF
CDR3 DNA: TGCAGCGTTGAAGGGTGGGGGGGCACTGAAGCTTTCTTT

D gene: TRBD1
clone size: NA
J gene: TRBJ1-2
V gene: TRBV6-5
CDR3 protein: CASSVYRGHSYGYTF
CDR3 DNA: TGTGCCAGCAGTGTATACAGGGGACATTCCTATGGCTACACCTTC

D gene: NA
clone size: NA
J gene: TRBJ2-1
V gene: TRBV9
CDR3 protein: CASSVADLSSYNEQFF
CDR3 DNA: TGTGCCAGCAGCGTAGCGGACTTAAGCTCCTACAATGAGCAGTTCTTC

D gene: TRBD2
clone size: once
J gene: TRBJ2-1
V gene: TRBV19
CDR3 protein: CASVAGARNEQFF
CDR3 DNA: TGTGCCAGCGTAGCGGGAGCCCGCAATGAGCAGTTCTTC

D gene: NA
clone size: NA
J gene: TRBJ2-1
V gene: TRBV5-6
CDR3 protein: CASSRTRNNEQFF
CDR3 DNA: TGTGCCAGCAGCAGGACCAGAAACAATGAGCAGTTCTTC

D gene: NA
clone size: NA
J gene: TRBJ2-5
V gene: TRBV6-6
CDR3 protein: CASSYPVRETQYF
CDR3 DNA: TGTGCCAGCAGTTACCCGGTCCGGGAGACCCAGTACTTC

D gene: TRBD2
clone size: NA
J gene: TRBJ2-1
V gene: TRBV7-2
CDR3 protein: CASSLLAGVRNEQFF
CDR3 DNA: TGTGCCAGCAGCCTTCTAGCGGGAGTACGCAATGAGCAGTTCTTC

D gene: TRBD2
clone size: NA
J gene: TRBJ2-7
V gene: TRBV7-9
CDR3 protein: CASSTGLAGYEQYF
CDR3 DNA: TGTGCCAGCAGCACGGGACTAGCAGGTTACGAGCAGTACTTC

D gene: NA
clone size: NA
J gene: TRBJ1-2
V gene: TRBV9
CDR3 protein: CASSVGQNAYGYTF
CDR3 DNA: TGTGCCAGCAGCGTTGGACAGAACGCCTATGGCTACACCTTC

D gene: NA
clone size: once
J gene: TRBJ1-2
V gene: TRBV9
CDR3 protein: CASSPTTEHYGYTF
CDR3 DNA: TGTGCCAGCAGCCCCACGACAGAACACTATGGCTACACCTTC

D gene: TRBD2
clone size: few
J gene: TRBJ2-1
V gene: TRBV5-8
CDR3 protein: CASSFGVRTSGDNEQFF
CDR3 DNA: TGTGCCAGCAGCTTCGGGGTAAGGACTAGCGGAGATAATGAGCAGTTCTTC

D gene: TRBD1
clone size: NA
J gene: TRBJ1-1
V gene: TRBV5-6
CDR3 protein: CASSLRDRVPEAFF
CDR3 DNA: TGTGCCAGCAGCTTAAGGGACAGGGTCCCTGAAGCTTTCTTT

D gene: TRBD1
clone size: NA
J gene: TRBJ2-2
V gene: TRBV27
CDR3 protein: CASSHSTGTGATGELFF
CDR3 DNA: TGTGCCAGCAGTCACTCTACCGGGACAGGGGCCACCGGGGAGCTGTTTTTT

D gene: NA
clone size: NA
J gene: TRBJ2-1
V gene: TRBV11-2
CDR3 protein: CASSPLASYNEQFF
CDR3 DNA: TGTGCCAGCAGCCCGCTAGCGTCTTACAATGAGCAGTTCTTC

D gene: NA
clone size: NA
J gene: TRBJ1-2
V gene: TRBV6-1
CDR3 protein: CASSEMAVYGYTF
CDR3 DNA: TGTGCCAGCAGTGAAATGGCAGTCTATGGCTACACCTTC

D gene: NA
clone size: NA
J gene: TRBJ2-7
V gene: TRBV7-2
CDR3 protein: CASSRAPPDEQYF
CDR3 DNA: TGTGCCAGCTCGAGGGCTCCACCTGACGAGCAGTACTTC

D gene: TRBD1
clone size: NA
J gene: TRBJ1-1
V gene: TRBV10-3
CDR3 protein: CAISSFDREDTEAFF
CDR3 DNA: TGTGCCATCAGTAGTTTTGACAGGGAGGACACTGAAGCTTTCTTT

D gene: NA
clone size: NA
J gene: TRBJ1-1
V gene: TRBV2
CDR3 protein: CASRFLSEAFF
CDR3 DNA: TGTGCCAGCAGGTTTCTTTCTGAAGCTTTCTTT

D gene: NA
clone size: NA
J gene: TRBJ2-2
V gene: TRBV12-5
CDR3 protein: CASGLVAGNTGELFF
CDR3 DNA: TGTGCTAGTGGTTTGGTAGCGGGGAACACCGGGGAGCTGTTTTTT

D gene: NA
clone size: NA
J gene: TRBJ1-5
V gene: TRBV19
CDR3 protein: CAIGYGTAQRPQHF
CDR3 DNA: TGTGCCATCGGCTACGGGACCGCGCAGAGGCCCCAGCATTTT

D gene: TRBD2
clone size: NA
J gene: TRBJ2-1
V gene: TRBV7-6
CDR3 protein: CASSLGASGRATYNEQFF
CDR3 DNA: TGTGCCAGCAGCTTAGGCGCTAGCGGGAGGGCGACTTACAATGAGCAGTTCTTC

D gene: TRBD2
clone size: NA
J gene: TRBJ2-3
V gene: TRBV29-1
CDR3 protein: CSVGTSGSRADTQYF
CDR3 DNA: TGCAGCGTTGGGACTAGCGGGAGTCGGGCAGATACGCAGTATTTT

D gene: NA
clone size: NA
J gene: TRBJ1-3
V gene: TRBV5-1
CDR3 protein: CASSFGPQGSSGNTIYF
CDR3 DNA: TGCGCCAGCAGCTTCGGCCCACAGGGTAGCTCTGGAAACACCATATATTTT

D gene: TRBD2
clone size: NA
J gene: TRBJ2-1
V gene: TRBV6-5
CDR3 protein: CASGAGAYNEQFF
CDR3 DNA: TGTGCCAGCGGAGCGGGAGCTTACAATGAGCAGTTCTTC

D gene: NA
clone size: NA
J gene: TRBJ2-1
V gene: TRBV7-3
CDR3 protein: CASSLTSGTYNEQFF
CDR3 DNA: TGTGCCAGCAGCTTAACTAGCGGCACCTACAATGAGCAGTTCTTC

D gene: NA
clone size: NA
J gene: TRBJ2-1
V gene: TRBV6-5
CDR3 protein: CAIGAAQNNEQFF
CDR3 DNA: TGTGCCATTGGGGCGGCACAAAACAATGAGCAGTTCTTC

D gene: TRBD1
clone size: NA
J gene: TRBJ1-5
V gene: TRBV18
CDR3 protein: CASSPTGGLNQPQHF
CDR3 DNA: TGTGCCAGCTCACCGACAGGGGGGCTAAATCAGCCCCAGCATTTT

D gene: TRBD2
clone size: once
J gene: TRBJ2-5
V gene: TRBV25-1
CDR3 protein: CAGGGAGGRETQYF
CDR3 DNA: TGTGCCGGCGGAGGAGCGGGAGGTAGAGAGACCCAGTACTTC

D gene: NA
clone size: NA
J gene: TRBJ2-5
V gene: TRBV6-1
CDR3 protein: CASSEGIQETQYF
CDR3 DNA: TGTGCCAGCAGCGAGGGGATACAAGAGACCCAGTACTTC

D gene: TRBD1
clone size: NA
J gene: TRBJ2-1
V gene: TRBV10-3
CDR3 protein: CAITAQGLTYNEQFF
CDR3 DNA: TGTGCCATCACCGCACAGGGGTTGACATACAATGAGCAGTTCTTC

D gene: TRBD1
clone size: NA
J gene: TRBJ1-2
V gene: TRBV28
CDR3 protein: CASSSPGQGASGGYTF
CDR3 DNA: TGTGCCAGCAGTTCGCCGGGACAGGGGGCGAGTGGTGGCTACACCTTC

D gene: NA
clone size: NA
J gene: TRBJ1-3
V gene: TRBV7-9
CDR3 protein: CASSFGGGRDTIYF
CDR3 DNA: TGTGCCAGCAGCTTCGGGGGTGGTCGCGACACCATATATTTT

D gene: TRBD1
clone size: NA
J gene: TRBJ2-2
V gene: TRBV4-1
CDR3 protein: CASSEKTGDAANTGELFF
CDR3 DNA: TGCGCCAGCAGCGAGAAGACAGGGGATGCGGCGAACACCGGGGAGCTGTTTTTT

D gene: NA
clone size: NA
J gene: TRBJ2-1
V gene: TRBV29-1
CDR3 protein: CSVGLNYNEQFF
CDR3 DNA: TGCAGCGTCGGACTTAACTACAATGAGCAGTTCTTC

D gene: NA
clone size: few
J gene: TRBJ2-7
V gene: TRBV12-5
CDR3 protein: CASRGRSYEQYF
CDR3 DNA: TGTGCTAGCCGGGGACGCTCCTACGAGCAGTACTTC

D gene: NA
clone size: NA
J gene: TRBJ2-6
V gene: TRBV7-9
CDR3 protein: CASSLNSGANVLTF
CDR3 DNA: TGTGCCAGCAGCTTAAATAGTGGGGCCAACGTCCTGACTTTC

D gene: NA
clone size: NA
J gene: TRBJ2-1
V gene: TRBV9
CDR3 protein: CASSVLAGEQFF
CDR3 DNA: TGTGCCAGCAGCGTCCTAGCAGGTGAGCAGTTCTTC